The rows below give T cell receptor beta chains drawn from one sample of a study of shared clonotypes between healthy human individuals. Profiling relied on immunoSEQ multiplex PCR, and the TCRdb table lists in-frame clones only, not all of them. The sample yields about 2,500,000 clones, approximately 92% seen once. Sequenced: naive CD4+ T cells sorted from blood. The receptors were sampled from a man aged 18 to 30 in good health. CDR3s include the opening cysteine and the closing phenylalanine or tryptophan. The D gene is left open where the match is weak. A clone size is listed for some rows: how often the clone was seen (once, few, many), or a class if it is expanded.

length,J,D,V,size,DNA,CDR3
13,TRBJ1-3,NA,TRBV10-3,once,TGTGCCATACAGACTAACTCTGGAAACACCATATATTTT,CAIQTNSGNTIYF
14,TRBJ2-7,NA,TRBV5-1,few,TGCGCCAGCCGCAGTGGGCAGTCCTCCTACGAGCAGTACTTC,CASRSGQSSYEQYF
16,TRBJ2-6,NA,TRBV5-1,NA,TGCGCCAGCAGCGTGGGAGCTACACCTGGGGCCAACGTCCTGACTTTC,CASSVGATPGANVLTF
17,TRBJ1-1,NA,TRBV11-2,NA,TGTGCCAGCAGCTTAAACTACGGACAGCTTATGAACACTGAAGCTTTCTTT,CASSLNYGQLMNTEAFF
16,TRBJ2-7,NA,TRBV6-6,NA,TGTGCCAGCAGTCCGCCTGTGGAGCGCAGCTCCTACGAGCAGTACTTC,CASSPPVERSSYEQYF
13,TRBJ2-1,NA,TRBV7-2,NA,TGTGCCAGCAGCTTCAGGCCCTACAATGAGCAGTTCTTC,CASSFRPYNEQFF
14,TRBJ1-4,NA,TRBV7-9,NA,TGTGCCAGCGCGAAGCAGGGGCCTAATGAAAAACTGTTTTTT,CASAKQGPNEKLFF
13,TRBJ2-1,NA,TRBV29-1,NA,TGCAGCGTTGAGACTACCTCCTACAATGAGCAGTTCTTC,CSVETTSYNEQFF
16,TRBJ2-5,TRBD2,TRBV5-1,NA,TGCGCCAGCAGATACGGACTAGCGGGAGACAAAGAGACCCAGTACTTC,CASRYGLAGDKETQYF
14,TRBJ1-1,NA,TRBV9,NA,TGTGCCAGCAGCGTCAGGGGCGGGAACACTGAAGCTTTCTTT,CASSVRGGNTEAFF
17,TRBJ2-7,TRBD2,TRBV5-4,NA,TGTGCCAGCAGCTTAAGGACTAGCGGGAGATGGATCTACGAGCAGTACTTC,CASSLRTSGRWIYEQYF
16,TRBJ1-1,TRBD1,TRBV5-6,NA,TGTGCCAGCAGCTCGTTGACAGGGCTCATGAACACTGAAGCTTTCTTT,CASSSLTGLMNTEAFF
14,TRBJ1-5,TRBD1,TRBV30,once,TGTGCCTGGGGGACAGGGAATGGCAATCAGCCCCAGCATTTT,CAWGTGNGNQPQHF
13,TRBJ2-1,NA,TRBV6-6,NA,TGTGCCAGCAGTCTCGCAGGGGGGGCTGAGCAGTTCTTC,CASSLAGGAEQFF
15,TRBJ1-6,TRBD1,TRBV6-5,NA,TGTGCCAGCAGCCCCTCTACAGGGGTGAGTTCACCCCTCCACTTT,CASSPSTGVSSPLHF
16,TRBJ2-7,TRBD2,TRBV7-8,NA,TGTGCCAGCAGCTTAGCAACTAGCGGGGGGTTATACGAGCAGTACTTC,CASSLATSGGLYEQYF
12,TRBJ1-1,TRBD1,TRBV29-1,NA,TGCAGCGTGAACAGGGGTGGGGCTGAAGCTTTCTTT,CSVNRGGAEAFF
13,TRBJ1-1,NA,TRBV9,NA,TGTGCCAGCAGCGTTCAGATGAACACTGAAGCTTTCTTT,CASSVQMNTEAFF
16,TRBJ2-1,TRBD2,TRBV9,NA,TGTGCCAGCAGCGCCAGACTAGCGGGGTCCTACAATGAGCAGTTCTTC,CASSARLAGSYNEQFF
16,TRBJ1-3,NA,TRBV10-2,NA,TGCGCCAGCAAGGGGGGCGAGAGTGGTTCTGGAAACACCATATATTTT,CASKGGESGSGNTIYF
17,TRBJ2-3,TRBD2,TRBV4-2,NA,TGTGCCAGCAGCCAAGAAACTAGCGGGGGGGTTGTGGATACGCAGTATTTT,CASSQETSGGVVDTQYF
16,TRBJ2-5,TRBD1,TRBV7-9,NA,TGTGCCAGCAGCTTAGCCCCGGTGACAGGGGTAGAGACCCAGTACTTC,CASSLAPVTGVETQYF
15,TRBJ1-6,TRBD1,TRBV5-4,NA,TGTGCCAGCAGCTTTGATTGGACAGGGGTGTCACCCCTCCACTTT,CASSFDWTGVSPLHF
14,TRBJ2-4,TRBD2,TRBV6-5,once,TGTGCCAGCAGAGGTCGGGGGGTAAAAAACATTCAGTACTTC,CASRGRGVKNIQYF